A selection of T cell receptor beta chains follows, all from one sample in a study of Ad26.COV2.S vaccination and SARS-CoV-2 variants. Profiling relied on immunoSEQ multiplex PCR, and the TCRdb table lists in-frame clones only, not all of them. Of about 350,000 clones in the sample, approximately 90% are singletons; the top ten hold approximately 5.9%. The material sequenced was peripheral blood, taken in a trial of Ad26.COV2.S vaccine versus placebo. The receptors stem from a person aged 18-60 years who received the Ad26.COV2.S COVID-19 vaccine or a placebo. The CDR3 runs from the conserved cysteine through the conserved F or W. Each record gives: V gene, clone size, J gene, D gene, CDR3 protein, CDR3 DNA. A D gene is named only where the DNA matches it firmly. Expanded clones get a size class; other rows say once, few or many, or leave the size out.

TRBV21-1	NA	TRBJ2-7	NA	CASSKVRNFCEQYF	TGTGCCAGCAGCAAAGTAAGGAATTTTTGTGAGCAGTACTTC
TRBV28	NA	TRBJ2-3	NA	CASSLPGLTQYF	TGTGCCAGCAGTCTTCCCGGGTTGACGCAGTATTTT
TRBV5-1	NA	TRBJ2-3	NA	CASSSQGTGPDTQYF	TGCGCCAGCAGCTCGCAGGGGACGGGGCCAGATACGCAGTATTTT
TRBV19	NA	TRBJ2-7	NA	CASAAGGTYEQYF	TGTGCCAGCGCCGCCGGAGGGACCTACGAGCAGTACTTC
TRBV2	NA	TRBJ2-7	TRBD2	CASSGKEGTSGGAIAYEQYF	TGTGCCAGCAGTGGCAAAGAGGGGACTAGCGGGGGGGCCATAGCCTACGAGCAGTACTTC
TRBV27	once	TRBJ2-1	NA	CASSQQRNEQFF	TGTGCCAGCAGTCAACAGAGGAATGAGCAGTTCTTC
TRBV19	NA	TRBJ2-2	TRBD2	CASSISGLAGGYTGELFF	TGTGCCAGTAGTATTAGTGGACTAGCGGGAGGCTATACCGGGGAGCTGTTTTTT
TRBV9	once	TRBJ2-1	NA	CASSVETPYNEQFF	TGTGCCAGCAGCGTAGAAACTCCCTACAATGAGCAGTTCTTC
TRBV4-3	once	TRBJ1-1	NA	CASSQDTTMGAFF	TGCGCCAGCAGCCAAGATACTACGATGGGAGCTTTCTTT
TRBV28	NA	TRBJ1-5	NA	CASSSGGSQPQHF	TGTGCCAGCAGTTCGGGGGGGAGTCAGCCCCAGCATTTT